This TCR beta chain emerged from a study of shared clonotypes between healthy human individuals. On the study more broadly: Per donor, three plates held CD4 naive cells, three held CD4 memory, two held CD8 naive and one held CD8 memory. Broader study findings: Generation of non-shared clonotypes was less probable than generation of clonotypes shared by all four donors.

Trimming cost V 3 bases and J 0 bases, with 18 bases left between them. The CDR3 has 18 amino acids. Germline lookup yields CDR1 SGHVS and CDR2 FNYEAQ. CD4+ cells yielded CD45RA+ naive and CD45RA-negative memory subsets. As processed by the authors: Filtering of immunoSEQ junctional sequences could not match full-length read filtering. Sequencing used immunoSEQ multiplex PCR; TCRdb keeps in-frame clones, though not all of them. That table is the source of V, J and clone size, and D and trimming were worked out from the DNA. The table records about 2.5 million clones, 85% to 95% of them present only once. As to this clone: Its matching antigen is unknown.

Material: naive CD4+ T cells from PBMCs. Subset in this sample: CD45RA+ positively selected. This sequence was found in a man aged 18 to 30 in good health. Some clones in this sample may be carry-over from other donors' samples. The V call is TRBV7-6, the J call TRBJ1-5; D uncertain. The CDR3 DNA reads TGTGCCAGCAGCTTTCTTCCGACGCTCCACCATAGCAATCAGCCCCAGCATTTT. Its protein is CASSFLPTLHHSNQPQHF.